Sequencing of this T cell receptor beta chain was carried out in a study of T cell responses to AZD1222 COVID-19 vaccine. The germline V and J ends were trimmed by 4 bases and 5 bases, with 17 bases remaining between them. The CDR3 runs to 15 residues. Germline V gives CDR1 WNHNN, CDR2 SYGVQD (reference sequence). Assay: immunoSEQ multiplex PCR; the TCRdb copy retains only in-frame clones and omits some. The sample consists of about 110,000 clones, about 86% of them appearing once. Study-wide findings and caveats: Clonal diversity was possibly underestimated, and the donors were mostly white British, with more females.

Note on this clone: As yet, its antigen is unknown.

The sequence was obtained from an adult in good health. This rearrangement joins TRBV10-1 to TRBJ2-5, with D possibly being TRBD2 (6 bases). The sequences come from peripheral blood, collected on day 0 of AZD1222 vaccination. The CDR3 region has the DNA TGCGCCAGCAGTGCCCGGGAGCCGGGACGGGAGACCCAGTACTTC. The encoded protein is CASSAREPGRETQYF.